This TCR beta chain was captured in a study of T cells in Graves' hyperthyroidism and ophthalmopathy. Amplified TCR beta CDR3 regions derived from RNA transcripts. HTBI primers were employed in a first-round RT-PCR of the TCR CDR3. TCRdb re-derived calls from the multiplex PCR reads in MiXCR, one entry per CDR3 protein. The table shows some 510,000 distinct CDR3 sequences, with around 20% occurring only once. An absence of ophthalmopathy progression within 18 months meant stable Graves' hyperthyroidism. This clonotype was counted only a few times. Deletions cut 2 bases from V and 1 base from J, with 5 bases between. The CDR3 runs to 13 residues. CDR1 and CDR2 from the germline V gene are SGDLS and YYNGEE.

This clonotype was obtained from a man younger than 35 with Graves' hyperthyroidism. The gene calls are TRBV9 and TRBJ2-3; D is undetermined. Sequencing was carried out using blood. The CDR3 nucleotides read TGTGCCAGCAGCGTGCAGGGCACAGATACGCAGTATTTT. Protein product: CASSVQGTDTQYF.